This T cell receptor (beta chain) stems from a study of T cell repertoires in aging, cancer and after chemotherapy. The template was genomic DNA from peripheral blood, not RNA. Study-level results: Compared with age-matched healthy donors, untreated hematological or solid cancer patients showed higher blood TCR clonality.

Multiplex touch-down PCR with TRB-A/B primers amplified rearranged V-D-J TRB sequences. TCRdb analysed the multiplex PCR reads with MiXCR anew, one entry per CDR3 protein. The table has about 600 distinct CDR3 sequences, approximately 48% seen once. With 5 bases removed from V and 2 bases from J, the gap between germline ends came to 17 bases. This CDR3 is 16 amino acids long. Germline values: CDR1 SGHAT, CDR2 FQDESV (reference sequence). This clonotype appeared a single time. Its antigen is unknown. Source material: blood. The clonotype was recovered from a human donor in good health. The chain combines TRBV11-1 with TRBJ2-3; no clear D. Written as DNA, the CDR3 is TGTGCCAGCAGCGCCACTGGCGGTAGCCCCACAGATACGCAGTATTTT. Protein: CASSATGGSPTDTQYF. The full variable domain, rest sourced from reference TRBV11-1 and TRBJ2-3, is EAEVAQSPRYKITEKSQAVAFWCDPISGHATLYWYRQILGQGPELLVQFQDESVVDDSQLPKDRFSAERLKGVDSTLKIQPAELGDSAMYLCASSATGGSPTDTQYFGPGTRLTVL.